This T cell receptor (beta chain) was sequenced during a study of blood T cell repertoires in COVID-19. Study context: Sample material is recorded as cDNA or gDNA derived from T cells, B-cell-depleted T cells, or PBMCs.

The V and J ends lost 4 bases and 1 base respectively, with 11 bases between them. The CDR3 runs 15 residues. CDR1 is SGHRS, CDR2 YFSETQ, per germline. Seattle enrolled patients during active infection and tracked them longitudinally. In the authors' methods: Researchers report that nucleated cell counts were estimated from reference gene primer amplification. Sequencing used immunoSEQ multiplex PCR; TCRdb keeps in-frame clones, though not all of them. V, J and clone size are those of that table, while D and trimming were read from the DNA. The sample yields approximately 99,000 clones, 85% to 90% seen once.

The chain employs TRBV5-1 and TRBJ2-2, with D hard to call. This clonotype was obtained from a man aged 50-59 years with COVID-19, enrolled during active disease. The sample consisted of peripheral blood. The CDR3 DNA reads TGCGCCAGCAGCCCGATACATGGGAACACCGGGGAGCTGTTTTTT. Amino acid sequence: CASSPIHGNTGELFF.